The following is a T cell receptor beta chain sequence with its context. Its antigen specificity is not known. Base qualities are not provided; no much larger clone lies one nucleotide away. The sample belongs to a study of blood T cell repertoires in COVID-19 (dated by TCRdb to about 2020). Background on the whole study: The collaborator samples originated in the United States, Italy and Spain and spanned the acute and convalescent phases of COVID-19. The material from the prospective study consisted of cDNA or gDNA derived from T cells, B-cell-depleted T cells, or PBMCs. Deeply sampled blood TCRbeta repertoires from subjects exposed to, actively infected with, or recovered from COVID-19 were included in the dataset. A freely available public database, intended as a resource for researchers studying the immune response to SARS-CoV-2, is where the repertoires were released. The samples were drawn from the first 160 participants of the ongoing ImmuneRACE study and from roughly 1,300 subjects provided by 6 global collaborators. Sample metadata almost always included a de-identified subject ID, COVID-19 status, age in years and sex. HLA class I and class II types, where available, came from metadata supplied by the sample provider rather than from assay-based typing.

Collaborating institutions collected whole blood in K2EDTA tubes following their own protocols. Collaborator samples were shipped for TCRbeta analysis as frozen whole blood, isolated PBMCs, or DNA extracted from either sample type. The immunoSEQ Assay, a bias-controlled multiplex PCR, was used to amplify TCRbeta CDR3 regions from genomic DNA. As for the original processing: The number of nucleated cells in each sample was estimated by amplification of reference gene primers within the assay. To quantify the absolute abundance of each unique TCRbeta CDR3 rearrangement, sequence reads were collapsed and filtered. For each sample, productive Simpson clonality was calculated as the square root of Simpson's diversity index over productive rearrangements. The table comes from immuneACCESS by way of TCRdb, which keeps in-frame sequences with V and J called. Part of the clones is missing from these tables; in studies checked, under half for an unresolved V gene and the rest for unknown reasons. V and J calls and clone size come straight from that table; D and trimming were deduced from the DNA. The sample has 40,000 to 55,000 clones on record, around 85% of them singletons. Together, the top ten hold approximately 2.5% of the sample.

V and J are trimmed by 0 bases and 3 bases, and the gene matches miss 4 bases of the junction. Via the germline V gene (reference sequence), CDR1 is SGHKS and CDR2 YYEKEE. The CDR3 sequence holds 15 residues, the cysteine and phenylalanine included. Only CDR3 DNA remains: 45 bases, in frame from the first base. Summary of the overall study and its limitations: Clinical and demographic metadata were provided uncurated, with the amount varying by source and participant.

The receptor was derived from a man aged 45-65 years with acute or convalescent COVID-19. Sequencing used peripheral blood. The sequence is built from TRBV5-5 and TRBJ2-7, with 9 central nucleotides matching TRBD1. The CDR3 reads CASSLGWTGDYEQYF. The DNA is as follows: TGTGCCAGCAGCTTGGGGTGGACAGGGGACTACGAGCAGTACTTC.